A selection of T cell receptor beta chains follows, all from one sample in a study of cytomegalovirus exposure and HLA in healthy donors. The protocol was immunoSEQ multiplex PCR, while the TCRdb copy is restricted to in-frame clones and leaves out a portion. The table records about 110,000 clones, roughly 83% of them present only once. The sample comprised PBMCs. These receptors were collected from a woman in her late teens or twenties in good health and CMV-seropositive. Each CDR3 is given with its conserved first and last residue. The order of the fields is J gene, D gene, V gene, clone size, CDR3 protein, CDR3 DNA. D genes are given only for firm matches. Clone size appears in some rows only: once, few, many, or a class for an expanded clone.

>TRBJ2-7|TRBD2|TRBV2|-
CASSREVAGAYEQYF
TGTGCCAGCTCGAGGGAAGTAGCGGGAGCCTACGAGCAGTACTTC
>TRBJ2-7|TRBD2|TRBV11-2|-
CASRLAGNYEQYF
TGTGCCAGCAGACTAGCGGGAAACTACGAGCAGTACTTC
>TRBJ1-3|-|TRBV5-6|-
CASSLDRSISGNTIYF
TGTGCCAGCAGCTTGGACAGATCTATTTCCGGAAACACCATATATTTT
>TRBJ2-5|TRBD2|TRBV5-4|-
CASSSPGVAGQETQYF
TGTGCCAGCAGCTCTCCCGGGGTAGCGGGCCAAGAGACCCAGTACTTC
>TRBJ1-1|-|TRBV2|-
CASSYTGEAFF
TGTGCCAGCAGTTACACAGGGGAAGCTTTCTTT
>TRBJ1-1|-|TRBV19|-
CASSEQERKAFF
TGTGCCAGTAGTGAACAGGAGAGGAAGGCTTTCTTT
>TRBJ2-5|TRBD2|TRBV27|-
CASSPWTSGSLETQYF
TGTGCCAGCAGTCCTTGGACTAGCGGGAGCTTAGAGACCCAGTACTTC
>TRBJ2-2|-|TRBV30|-
CAWGADGNTGELFF
TGTGCCTGGGGGGCGGATGGGAACACCGGGGAGCTGTTTTTT
>TRBJ1-2|-|TRBV30|-
CAWSDKRPGGYTF
TGTGCCTGGAGTGATAAGCGACCCGGGGGCTACACCTTC
>TRBJ2-7|-|TRBV5-1|-
CASSPGDGSSYEQYF
TGCGCCAGCAGCCCTGGGGACGGGAGCTCCTACGAGCAGTACTTC
>TRBJ2-1|TRBD2|TRBV10-3|once
CAISETSGTDSDNEQFF
TGTGCCATCAGTGAGACTAGCGGGACCGATTCAGACAATGAGCAGTTCTTC
>TRBJ1-2|TRBD1|TRBV5-1|-
CASSLGGQGSGYTF
TGCGCCAGCAGCTTGGGGGGACAGGGGTCTGGCTACACCTTC
>TRBJ1-5|-|TRBV4-1|-
CASSLRLQGSNQPQHF
TGCGCCAGCAGCCTCCGCCTCCAGGGGAGCAATCAGCCCCAGCATTTT